This record looks at one T cell receptor (beta chain) sequence and its context. These data come from a study of blood T cell repertoires in COVID-19. The table came from immunoSEQ multiplex PCR; TCRdb's copy has only in-frame clones and leaves some out. The table has over 140,000 clones, 60% to 80% seen once; the top ten hold around 2.9%. The CDR3 extends over 16 amino acids. The germline V gene encodes CDR1 SGHNT and CDR2 YYREEE (reference sequence). Trimming removed 0 bases from V and 6 bases from J, with 18 bases in between. This receptor was obtained from a woman between 50 and 59 years old who had recovered from COVID-19. V and J are TRBV5-4 and TRBJ1-1, with D perhaps TRBD1 (5 bases). Source material: PBMCs or T cells enriched from blood (not recorded which). The CDR3 DNA follows: TGTGCCAGCAGCTTGGCAGGAGGGGACTTTTCGCCTGAAGCTTTCTTT. Residues: CASSLAGGDFSPEAFF.